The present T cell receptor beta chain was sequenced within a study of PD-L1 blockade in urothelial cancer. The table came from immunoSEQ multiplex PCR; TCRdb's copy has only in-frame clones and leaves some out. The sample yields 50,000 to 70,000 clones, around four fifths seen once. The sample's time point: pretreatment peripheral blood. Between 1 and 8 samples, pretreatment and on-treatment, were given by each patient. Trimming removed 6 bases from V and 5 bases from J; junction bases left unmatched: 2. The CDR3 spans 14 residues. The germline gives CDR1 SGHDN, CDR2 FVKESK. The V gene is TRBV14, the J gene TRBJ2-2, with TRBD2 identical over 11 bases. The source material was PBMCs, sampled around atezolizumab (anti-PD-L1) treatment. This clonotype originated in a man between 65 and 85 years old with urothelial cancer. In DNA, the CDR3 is TGTGCCAGCAGACGGACTAGCGGGACCGGGGAGCTGTTTTTT. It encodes CASRRTSGTGELFF.